This T cell receptor (beta chain) was sequenced during a study of blood T cell repertoires in COVID-19. Study context: PBMCs, B-cell-depleted T cells, or T cells provided the cDNA or gDNA that made up the material.

The V and J ends lost 2 bases and 4 bases, in that order; junction bases with no gene match: 1. In germline, CDR1 is WNHNN, CDR2 SYGVQD (reference sequence). CDR3 length equals 15 residues. The data were produced by immunoSEQ multiplex PCR, yet TCRdb's version contains in-frame clones alone and is incomplete. This table holds 220,000 or so clones, about 86% found once. The chain links TRBV10-1 to TRBJ2-7; 14 bases fit TRBD2. The receptor's source is a woman aged 25 to 39 who had recovered from COVID-19. The specimen was peripheral blood. Here the CDR3 reads CASSEGTSGSYEQYF. CDR3 DNA sequence: TGCGCCAGCAGTGAGGGGACTAGCGGGAGTTACGAGCAGTACTTC.